The clone carrying this TCR beta chain has only a few counts. This entry belongs to a study of T cells in Graves' hyperthyroidism and ophthalmopathy. TCR beta CDR3 sequences were amplified from RNA transcripts. First-round RT-PCR targeting the TCR CDR3 was performed with the HTBI primer set. TCRdb reanalysed the multiplex PCR reads using MiXCR and keeps one entry per CDR3 protein. This table has approximately 600,000 distinct CDR3 sequences, around 21% appearing once. Germline loops: CDR1 SGHTA, CDR2 FQGNSA. This CDR3 region has 13 residues. V lost 3 bases to trimming and J lost 6 bases, with 12 bases between them.

The sequenced sample was blood. This chain connects TRBV7-2 to TRBJ2-7; a weak D match, TRBD2 (6 bases). The origin of this receptor is a man in his thirties or forties with Graves' ophthalmopathy. This chain's CDR3 is CASSFRRGLEQYF. The CDR3, as DNA: TGTGCCAGCAGCTTCAGGAGGGGCCTCGAGCAGTACTTC.